This TCR beta chain was retrieved from a study of beta chain features in type 1 diabetes. Study details: Examined across all samples were around 110 million sorted cells. Study findings and constraints: Moderate but significant shortening of TCRB CDR3s was recorded in all four CD4+ subsets from Type 1 diabetes patients.

Expressed TCRB transcripts were sequenced because the isolated RNA had all been reverse transcribed beforehand. Produced via immunoSEQ multiplex PCR; TCRdb's table is partial and in-frame only. The sample carries approximately 250,000 clones, 9% to 10% recorded once. On this clone: Its specificity is not known.

All of the sorted populations showed purity greater than 95%. Specimen: naive CD4+ T cells from blood. This TCR was sampled from a young woman in good health.

CDR3 coding DNA: TGTGCCAGCAGCCTTAAAGGAGGGGAGCAGCCCCAGCATTTT. Translated, it gives CASSLKGGEQPQHF. V and J are TRBV7-2 and TRBJ1-5; weak D call: TRBD1 (5 bases). V lost 5 bases to trimming and J lost 7 bases, with 15 bases between them. Germline V gene sequence: CDR1 SGHTA, CDR2 FQGNSA. CDR3 length: 14 residues.